The sequence of this TCR beta chain was determined in a study of cytomegalovirus exposure and HLA in healthy donors. Study information: The same platform was used for the roughly 120 validation repertoires and the approximately 670 first-cohort repertoires, a later analysis reported.

TCRdb's copy holds only in-frame clones and misses some; the assay was immunoSEQ multiplex PCR. The sample lists hundreds of thousands of clones; roughly 90% were seen once. CDR3 length: 13 residues. Germline V gene data show CDR1 as SGHRS and CDR2 as YFSETQ. V shed 6 bases, J shed 2 bases, and the junction held 2 bases outside the gene matches. Among the 110 or so subjects of the validation cohort, separate from the roughly 700-subject first cohort, were the donors. What was sequenced was PBMCs. This chain connects TRBV5-1 to TRBJ2-1; 7 bases are shared with TRBD2. The receptor was isolated from a woman under 30 in good health and CMV-seronegative. CDR3 residues: CASTGLAYNEQFF. In DNA, the CDR3 is TGCGCCAGCACCGGACTAGCCTACAATGAGCAGTTCTTC.